This entry is about one TCR beta chain. The source of the sample is a study of OX40 agonist ivuxolimab in advanced cancers. Measured with immunoSEQ multiplex PCR; TCRdb has only the in-frame clones, and not every one. The sample shows about 98,000 clones, 80% to 90% of them seen only once. Per germline, CDR1 LGHNA and CDR2 YSLEER. The germline V and J ends were trimmed by 1 base and 0 bases, with 3 bases remaining between them. The CDR3 is made up of 13 amino acids. This sequence joins TRBV4-3 and TRBJ1-1; D is unclear. The specimen was CD4+ or CD8+ T cells sorted from blood, collected in a trial of the OX40 agonist ivuxolimab. The sequence came from an adult with an advanced solid tumor such as melanoma, head and neck, liver or kidney cancer. CDR3 sequence reads: CASSQGMNTEAFF. DNA for the CDR3: TGCGCCAGCAGCCAAGGGATGAACACTGAAGCTTTCTTT.